A selection of T cell receptor beta chains follows, all from one sample in a study of blood T cell repertoires in COVID-19. Data came from immunoSEQ multiplex PCR; TCRdb stores just in-frame clones and leaves some out. The data contain 150,000 or so clones, less than 95% of them seen just once; the ten biggest clones take up 0.5% to 0.55%. Material for sequencing was peripheral blood. These receptors all come from a man aged 50 to 60 with acute or convalescent COVID-19. Both conserved end residues are part of each CDR3. D genes are given only for firm matches. Clone size, where shown, is once, few, many, or a class for clones that have expanded.

D: TRBD1; size: .; J: TRBJ1-2; V: TRBV12-5; CDR3: CASGLVLAGGAPHYGYTF; DNA: TGTGCTAGTGGTTTGGTACTGGCAGGGGGCGCCCCTCACTATGGCTACACCTTC
D: .; size: .; J: TRBJ2-1; V: TRBV20-1; CDR3: CSASSTGEQFF; DNA: TGCAGTGCTAGCTCGACTGGGGAGCAGTTCTTC
D: TRBD2; size: .; J: TRBJ2-2; V: TRBV13; CDR3: CASSLPGLATGELFF; DNA: TGTGCCAGCAGCTTGCCGGGACTAGCGACCGGGGAGCTGTTTTTT
D: TRBD2; size: .; J: TRBJ2-1; V: TRBV20-1; CDR3: CSASMTSGEGEQFF; DNA: TGCAGTGCTAGTATGACTAGCGGGGAAGGGGAGCAGTTCTTC
D: TRBD1; size: .; J: TRBJ2-2; V: TRBV6-5; CDR3: CASSRQGGNTGELFF; DNA: TGTGCCAGCAGTAGACAGGGGGGCAACACCGGGGAGCTGTTTTTT
D: TRBD1; size: .; J: TRBJ2-2; V: TRBV9; CDR3: CASSAQGASNTGELFF; DNA: TGTGCCAGCAGCGCCCAGGGGGCGTCGAACACCGGGGAGCTGTTTTTT
D: .; size: .; J: TRBJ1-5; V: TRBV9; CDR3: CASSADWNQPQHF; DNA: TGTGCCAGCAGCGCCGACTGGAATCAGCCCCAGCATTTT
D: TRBD1; size: .; J: TRBJ1-4; V: TRBV18; CDR3: CASSPQTGPNEKLFF; DNA: TGTGCCAGCTCACCGCAGACAGGGCCGAATGAAAAACTGTTTTTT
D: TRBD2; size: .; J: TRBJ2-3; V: TRBV5-1; CDR3: CASSLGLAGAVDTQYF; DNA: TGCGCCAGCAGCTTGGGACTAGCGGGAGCGGTGGATACGCAGTATTTT
D: .; size: .; J: TRBJ2-1; V: TRBV29-1; CDR3: CSVDDGKEFF; DNA: TGCAGCGTTGATGACGGGAAGGAGTTCTTC
D: .; size: .; J: TRBJ1-2; V: TRBV6-5; CDR3: CASSYNGDNYGYTF; DNA: TGTGCCAGCAGTTACAACGGGGATAACTATGGCTACACCTTC
D: TRBD2; size: .; J: TRBJ2-4; V: TRBV27; CDR3: CASSLGTSGGAYKNIQYF; DNA: TGTGCCAGCAGTCTAGGGACTAGCGGGGGGGCTTACAAAAACATTCAGTACTTC
D: TRBD1; size: .; J: TRBJ1-2; V: TRBV28; CDR3: CASSLWTGGAYGYTF; DNA: TGTGCCAGCAGTTTATGGACAGGGGGCGCTTATGGCTACACCTTC
D: TRBD2; size: .; J: TRBJ2-7; V: TRBV27; CDR3: CASSKTSGFSYEQYF; DNA: TGTGCCAGCAGTAAGACTAGCGGTTTTTCCTACGAGCAGTACTTC
D: TRBD2; size: .; J: TRBJ2-7; V: TRBV14; CDR3: CASSQRLAGAHEQYF; DNA: TGTGCCAGCAGCCAGCGACTAGCGGGAGCTCACGAGCAGTACTTC
D: .; size: .; J: TRBJ2-2; V: TRBV25-1; CDR3: CASSLAGGSTGELFF; DNA: TGTGCCAGCAGCCTAGCCGGAGGGAGCACCGGGGAGCTGTTTTTT
D: TRBD2; size: .; J: TRBJ2-7; V: TRBV14; CDR3: CASSPSAGAGEQYF; DNA: TGTGCCAGCAGCCCGTCAGCGGGAGCCGGGGAGCAGTACTTC
D: .; size: .; J: TRBJ1-5; V: TRBV6-5; CDR3: CASSLSKSKPQHF; DNA: TGTGCCAGCAGCCTAAGTAAATCAAAGCCCCAGCATTTT
D: .; size: .; J: TRBJ1-1; V: TRBV27; CDR3: CASSFSRPGTEAFF; DNA: TGTGCCAGCAGTTTTTCCAGACCGGGCACTGAAGCTTTCTTT
D: TRBD1; size: .; J: TRBJ1-4; V: TRBV10-2; CDR3: CASRGQGNEKLFF; DNA: TGCGCCAGCAGGGGACAGGGGAACGAAAAACTGTTTTTT
D: TRBD1; size: once; J: TRBJ1-2; V: TRBV7-2; CDR3: CASSLLTGVNYGYTF; DNA: TGTGCCAGCAGCTTATTGACAGGGGTCAACTATGGCTACACCTTC
D: .; size: .; J: TRBJ2-1; V: TRBV5-8; CDR3: CASNGDTTYNEQFF; DNA: TGTGCCAGCAATGGGGACACGACTTACAATGAGCAGTTCTTC
D: TRBD2; size: .; J: TRBJ2-3; V: TRBV7-9; CDR3: CASSTQRGVMTDTQYF; DNA: TGTGCCAGCAGCACCCAGCGGGGGGTTATGACAGATACGCAGTATTTT
D: TRBD2; size: .; J: TRBJ2-1; V: TRBV7-9; CDR3: CASSLSGRGGSEQFF; DNA: TGTGCCAGCAGCTTATCTGGACGGGGGGGAAGTGAGCAGTTCTTC
D: TRBD1; size: once; J: TRBJ1-1; V: TRBV10-3; CDR3: CAISVGQANTEAFF; DNA: TGTGCCATCAGTGTAGGACAGGCGAACACTGAAGCTTTCTTT
D: .; size: .; J: TRBJ2-6; V: TRBV6-5; CDR3: CASSRFSGANVLTF; DNA: TGTGCCAGCTCCCGGTTCTCTGGGGCCAACGTCCTGACTTTC
D: TRBD1; size: .; J: TRBJ2-1; V: TRBV3-1/TRBV3-2; CDR3: CASSPLGPGTGVYNEQFF; DNA: TGTGCCAGCAGCCCCTTAGGGCCCGGGACAGGGGTTTACAATGAGCAGTTCTTC
D: TRBD1; size: .; J: TRBJ1-2; V: TRBV19; CDR3: CASSPRGRNYGYTF; DNA: TGTGCCAGTAGTCCCAGGGGGCGAAACTATGGCTACACCTTC
D: .; size: .; J: TRBJ2-3; V: TRBV5-4; CDR3: CASSPVMAAGGTDTQYF; DNA: TGTGCCAGCAGCCCCGTGATGGCAGCGGGTGGCACAGATACGCAGTATTTT
D: TRBD1; size: few; J: TRBJ1-2; V: TRBV4-2; CDR3: CASSQEGGSYGYTF; DNA: TGTGCCAGCAGCCAAGAAGGGGGCTCATATGGCTACACCTTC
D: .; size: .; J: TRBJ2-1; V: TRBV10-3; CDR3: CAITETSSYNEQFF; DNA: TGTGCCATCACCGAGACAAGCTCCTACAATGAGCAGTTCTTC
D: .; size: .; J: TRBJ2-1; V: TRBV18; CDR3: CASSPPSTTNEQFF; DNA: TGTGCCAGCTCACCACCGAGTACCACCAATGAGCAGTTCTTC
D: TRBD1; size: .; J: TRBJ1-2; V: TRBV28; CDR3: CASRKAGTGNYGYTF; DNA: TGTGCCAGCAGAAAAGCCGGGACAGGGAACTATGGCTACACCTTC
D: .; size: .; J: TRBJ1-2; V: TRBV30; CDR3: CALAPGGTYGYTF; DNA: TGTGCCTTGGCCCCCGGGGGGACCTATGGCTACACCTTC
D: TRBD1; size: .; J: TRBJ1-2; V: TRBV9; CDR3: CASTDRGSNYGYTF; DNA: TGTGCCAGCACAGACAGGGGGTCGAACTATGGCTACACCTTC
D: TRBD1; size: .; J: TRBJ1-2; V: TRBV20-1; CDR3: CSASIISPGGNYGYTF; DNA: TGCAGTGCTAGTATTATATCTCCAGGGGGTAACTATGGCTACACCTTC
D: .; size: .; J: TRBJ1-1; V: TRBV2; CDR3: CASSEQGGTEAFF; DNA: TGTGCCAGCAGTGAGCAGGGCGGCACTGAAGCTTTCTTT
D: TRBD1; size: .; J: TRBJ2-1; V: TRBV29-1; CDR3: CSVYNTGTGGSYNEQFF; DNA: TGCAGCGTTTACAATACCGGGACAGGGGGCTCCTACAATGAGCAGTTCTTC
D: .; size: .; J: TRBJ1-2; V: TRBV5-1; CDR3: CASSLESSSYGYTF; DNA: TGCGCCAGCAGCTTGGAATCCAGTTCCTATGGCTACACCTTC
D: .; size: once; J: TRBJ1-5; V: TRBV7-2; CDR3: CASSFRIEQPQHF; DNA: TGTGCCAGCAGCTTCCGTATAGAGCAGCCCCAGCATTTT
D: .; size: .; J: TRBJ1-2; V: TRBV9; CDR3: CASSVGQTDGYTF; DNA: TGTGCCAGCAGCGTGGGACAAACGGATGGCTACACCTTC
D: .; size: .; J: TRBJ2-5; V: TRBV2; CDR3: CASSWGGQETQYF; DNA: TGTGCCAGCAGCTGGGGCGGTCAAGAGACCCAGTACTTC
D: TRBD1; size: once; J: TRBJ1-1; V: TRBV27; CDR3: CASSLIPGQGDTEAFF; DNA: TGTGCCAGCAGTTTAATCCCAGGACAGGGCGACACTGAAGCTTTCTTT
D: .; size: .; J: TRBJ1-1; V: TRBV7-8; CDR3: CASSLVVGEAFF; DNA: TGTGCCAGCAGCTTAGTGGTCGGTGAAGCTTTCTTT
D: .; size: .; J: TRBJ1-2; V: TRBV6-6; CDR3: CASRPGDYGYTF; DNA: TGTGCCAGCAGGCCGGGTGACTATGGCTACACCTTC